The 18 T cell receptor beta chains below all came from one sample that was sequenced in a study of T cell changes during pregnancy in multiple sclerosis. Some clones are missing from TCRdb's copy, which holds only in-frame ones; the method was immunoSEQ multiplex PCR. The table includes approximately 70,000 clones, 80% to 90% detected once. Sequenced here: peripheral blood, sampled in the first trimester of pregnancy. All receptors come from a female donor in good health, enrolled as a control in a pregnancy study.

The chain has TRBV5-4 and TRBJ2-5; 9 nucleotides line up with TRBD2. This CDR3 is 15 amino acids long. Germline V gene data show CDR1 as SGHNT and CDR2 as YYREEE (reference sequence). Trimming removed 3 bases from V and 2 bases from J; junction bases left unmatched: 5. CDR3 protein: CASSSSGGPQETQYF. For the CDR3, the DNA is TGTGCCAGCAGCTCCAGCGGGGGGCCTCAAGAGACCCAGTACTTC.

J is TRBJ2-3 and V is TRBV19; no clear D gene. The germline CDR1 and CDR2 sequences are LNHDA and SQIVND (reference sequence). V lost 6 bases and J lost 0, with 10 bases in between. This CDR3 region has 14 residues. CDR3 sequence (DNA): TGTGCCAGTAGGAACTTTCCTAGCACAGATACGCAGTATTTT. Its protein product is CASRNFPSTDTQYF.

The V gene is TRBV19, the J gene TRBJ1-5; D might be TRBD1 (6 bases). Per the germline V gene, CDR1 is LNHDA and CDR2 is SQIVND (reference sequence). The CDR3 spans 17 residues. V lost 3 bases to trimming and J lost 9 bases, with 24 bases between them. CDR3 in amino acids: CASSIPIGGAGIRPQHF. The CDR3 coding sequence is TGTGCCAGTAGTATCCCAATTGGGGGGGCAGGCATTCGGCCCCAGCATTTT. Variable domain in full (rest from reference TRBV19 and TRBJ1-5): DGGITQSPKYLFRKEGQNVTLSCEQNLNHDAMYWYRQDPGQGLRLIYYSQIVNDFQKGDIAEGYSVSREKKESFPLTVTSAQKNPTAFYLCASSIPIGGAGIRPQHFGDGTRLSIL.

V and J are TRBV9 and TRBJ2-6; TRBD2 matches 14 bases. V dropped 3 bases and J dropped 0; count of bases not matched to a gene: 5. Germline V gene data show CDR1 as SGDLS and CDR2 as YYNGEE. CDR3 length equals 19 residues. CDR3 protein: CASSDRLAGGPSGANVLTF. The CDR3 DNA reads as TGTGCCAGCAGCGACAGACTAGCGGGAGGGCCCTCTGGGGCCAACGTCCTGACTTTC.

This sequence joins TRBV7-2 and TRBJ1-5, with 9 bases that match TRBD1. Germline CDR1 and CDR2: SGHTA and FQGNSA. CDR3 size: 15 residues. Trimming cost V 4 bases and J 4 bases; bases outside gene matches: 5. The CDR3: CASSSGGTGNQPQHF. CDR3 in DNA: TGTGCCAGCAGCTCAGGGGGGACAGGGAATCAGCCCCAGCATTTT.

The chain recombines TRBV28 with TRBJ1-5; 9 positions agree with TRBD1. V was pared by 3 bases and J by 2 bases, with 2 bases of the junction left unmatched. This CDR3 has 15 residues. Germline V gene sequence: CDR1 MDHEN, CDR2 SYDVKM. CDR3 sequence reads: CASSLWTGGNQPQHF. The DNA of the CDR3 is TGTGCCAGCAGTTTGTGGACAGGGGGCAATCAGCCCCAGCATTTT. Together with reference TRBV28 and TRBJ1-5, the CDR3 gives the full variable domain: DVKVTQSSRYLVKRTGEKVFLECVQDMDHENMFWYRQDPGLGLRLIYFSYDVKMKEKGDIPEGYSVSREKKERFSLILESASTNQTSMYLCASSLWTGGNQPQHFGDGTRLSIL.

The chain is built from TRBV18 and TRBJ1-1; 10 bases map to TRBD1. Germline V gives CDR1 KGHSH, CDR2 LQKENI. J gave up 5 bases and V 6 bases, and 6 bases lay outside the gene matches. CDR3 length equals 14 residues. The CDR3 spells CASSPDRGPTEAFF. The CDR3 coding sequence is TGTGCCAGCTCGCCAGACAGGGGGCCTACTGAAGCTTTCTTT.

The chain combines TRBV6-5 with TRBJ1-2; D uncertain. The CDR3 runs to 14 residues. The germline gives CDR1 MNHEY, CDR2 SVGAGI. V lost 0 bases, J lost 6 bases, and 11 bases lay in between. For the CDR3, the DNA is TGTGCCAGCAGTTACTCCACCGGGTTGGATGGCTACACCTTC. This sequence encodes CASSYSTGLDGYTF.

The chain recombines TRBV19 with TRBJ1-5, with 7 bases that match TRBD1. The CDR3 is made up of 16 amino acids. Germline V gives CDR1 LNHDA, CDR2 SQIVND (reference sequence). Unmatched junction bases numbered 8, after V lost 4 bases and J lost 2 bases. The DNA for the CDR3 is TGTGCCAGTAGTACACGGACAGGACCCCGCAATCAGCCCCAGCATTTT. Translated, it gives CASSTRTGPRNQPQHF. The full variable domain, rest sourced from reference TRBV19 and TRBJ1-5, is DGGITQSPKYLFRKEGQNVTLSCEQNLNHDAMYWYRQDPGQGLRLIYYSQIVNDFQKGDIAEGYSVSREKKESFPLTVTSAQKNPTAFYLCASSTRTGPRNQPQHFGDGTRLSIL.

V usage is TRBV27 and J usage is TRBJ2-3; TRBD2 aligns across 8 bases. Germline trimming cut 5 bases from V and 4 bases from J; bases unmatched to any gene: 5. Germline V gene sequence: CDR1 MNHEY, CDR2 SMNVEV (reference sequence). This CDR3 is built from 14 residues. In DNA, the CDR3 is TGTGCCAGCAGTGACGGGACTAGGGCAGATACGCAGTATTTT. Protein product: CASSDGTRADTQYF.

This clone occurred a few times. This chain connects TRBV6-4 to TRBJ2-2; D not certain. The germline V gene has CDR1 MRHNA and CDR2 SNTAGT. This CDR3 contains 15 residues. The V gene lost 2 bases and the J gene lost 0 bases, with 7 bases spanning the gap. The CDR3 protein is CASSDAVTNTGELFF. The DNA of the CDR3 is TGTGCCAGCAGTGACGCGGTTACGAACACCGGGGAGCTGTTTTTT.

The J gene is TRBJ2-3, the V gene TRBV28; 9 bases are a match to TRBD2. J lost 4 bases, V lost 3 bases, and 2 bases had no gene match. The germline V gene has CDR1 MDHEN and CDR2 SYDVKM. This CDR3 is built from 14 residues. The DNA for the CDR3 is TGTGCCAGCAGTTTGGCGGGAGGGTCAGATACGCAGTATTTT. Translation: CASSLAGGSDTQYF.

V and J are TRBV29-1 and TRBJ1-2, with 10 bases that match TRBD1. J gave up 0 bases and V 4 bases, and 5 bases lay outside the gene matches. Germline CDR1 is SQVTM and CDR2 is ANQGSEA. This CDR3 has 15 residues. This chain's CDR3 is CSVVWTGGTNYGYTF. CDR3 DNA: TGCAGCGTTGTGTGGACAGGGGGAACTAACTATGGCTACACCTTC. Using reference TRBV29-1 and TRBJ1-2 for the parts outside the CDR3, the full variable domain is SAVISQKPSRDICQRGTSLTIQCQVDSQVTMMFWYRQQPGQSLTLIATANQGSEATYESGFVIDKFPISRPNLTFSTLTVSNMSPEDSSIYLCSVVWTGGTNYGYTFGSGTRLTVV.

This clone has only a few counts. The J gene is TRBJ1-1, the V gene TRBV28, with no clear D. CDR1 and CDR2 from the germline V gene are MDHEN and SYDVKM. This CDR3 has 12 residues. The V gene lost 2 bases and the J gene lost 6 bases, with 7 bases spanning the gap. This CDR3 reads CASSLAGAEAFF. In DNA, the CDR3 is TGTGCCAGCAGTTTAGCAGGCGCTGAAGCTTTCTTT.

The chain uses TRBV18 and TRBJ1-2; TRBD1 agrees at 10 bases. The germline CDR1 and CDR2 sequences are KGHSH and LQKENI. Trimming took 3 bases from V and 3 from J; bases not matched to a gene: 7. CDR3 size: 16 residues. The CDR3 DNA is TGTGCCAGCTCACCTTCTGGTGGGACAGGGGACTATGGCTACACCTTC. Protein product: CASSPSGGTGDYGYTF.

The rearrangement uses TRBV30 and TRBJ1-2, with D tentatively TRBD1 (6 bases). Trimming left V 4 bases short and J 0 bases short, with 9 bases between. The V gene's germline CDR1 is GTSNPN and CDR2 SVGIG (reference sequence). This CDR3 is built from 13 residues. The CDR3 sequence: CAWNRESNYGYTF. The CDR3 DNA reads as TGTGCCTGGAACAGGGAATCTAACTATGGCTACACCTTC.

The V call is TRBV30, the J call TRBJ1-1; the D gene is possibly TRBD1 (6 bases). In germline, CDR1 is GTSNPN, CDR2 SVGIG (reference sequence). The CDR3 loop spans 13 amino acids. Trimming shortened V by 4 bases and J by 7 bases, and 16 bases separated the two germline ends. The CDR3 region is CAWTRSRDNEAFF. Written as DNA, the CDR3 is TGTGCCTGGACTAGGTCACGGGACAATGAAGCTTTCTTT.

In this sample, this clone turned up once. CDR3 DNA sequence: TGTGCCGTAGAGCGGGGGGGGACCACAGATACGCAGTATTTT. It specifies CAVERGGTTDTQYF. The V and J genes are TRBV2 and TRBJ2-3, with 10 bases identical to TRBD2. V shed 11 bases, J shed 2 bases, and the junction held 7 bases outside the gene matches. The germline V gene encodes CDR1 SNHLY and CDR2 FYNNEI. The CDR3 runs to 14 residues.